What follows describes a single T cell receptor (beta chain). The authors' processing: From reference gene primer amplification, estimates of nucleated cell counts were derived. Repertoires were generated with immunoSEQ multiplex PCR, while TCRdb's copy carries only in-frame clones and drops some. V and J calls and clone size come straight from that table; D and trimming were deduced from the DNA. This table holds roughly 99,000 clones, roughly 90% found once. The data derive from a study of blood T cell repertoires in COVID-19. About the study: Samples representing acute and convalescent COVID-19 were sourced from the United States, Italy and Spain. The analysed material was cDNA or gDNA that came from T cells, B-cell-depleted T cells, or PBMCs.

CDR1 is ENHRY and CDR2 is SYGVKD in the germline V gene. The V and J ends lost 0 bases and 3 bases, in that order; junction bases with no gene match: 3. CDR3 length: 16 amino acids. Specimen: peripheral blood. The chain couples TRBV10-3 to TRBJ2-3; 10 bases agree with TRBD1. This clonotype was obtained from a man in his forties or fifties with active or convalescent COVID-19. The CDR3 sequence: CAISESPGQGTDTQYF. CDR3 nucleotides: TGTGCCATCAGTGAGTCTCCGGGACAGGGGACAGATACGCAGTATTTT.